This T cell receptor beta chain was profiled in a study of shared clonotypes between healthy human individuals. The protocol was immunoSEQ multiplex PCR, while the TCRdb copy is restricted to in-frame clones and leaves out a portion. The profile covers approximately 470,000 clones, with over 70% appearing a single time and 9.5% to 15% taken by the ten largest. The CDR3 runs to 18 residues. Per germline, CDR1 LGHNA and CDR2 YSLEER. The V and J ends lost 1 base and 5 bases, in that order; junction bases with no gene match: 16. This clonotype was sampled from a woman between 35 and 50 years old in good health. Some clones in this sample may be carry-over from other donors' samples. Sequencing input: PBMCs. J is TRBJ2-5 and V is TRBV4-3; 7 nucleotides match TRBD1. CDR3 region: CASSQGRLITGARETQYF. The CDR3, as DNA: TGCGCCAGCAGCCAAGGAAGGTTAATTACAGGGGCCCGGGAGACCCAGTACTTC.